This T cell receptor (beta chain) is drawn from a study of T-cell memory formation after mild COVID-19. The germline V gene encodes CDR1 DFQATT and CDR2 SNEGSKA (reference sequence). With 3 bases removed from V and 9 bases from J, the gap between germline ends came to 24 bases. There are 16 residues in the CDR3. Study-wide results and caveats: Most CD4+ clones that shrank were in CM and EM, while CD8+ ones turned up in EMRA.

TCRdb recomputed calls from the 5' RACE reads with MiXCR, one row per CDR3 protein. The sample carries roughly 58,000 distinct CDR3 sequences, roughly 9.5% recorded once. As concerns this clonotype: As yet, its antigen is unknown.

The specimen was PBMCs or a T cell subset sorted from them (not recorded which). The V call is TRBV20-1, the J call TRBJ2-4; D may be TRBD1 (7 bases). This clonotype was obtained from a man aged 18 to 30 who had mild COVID-19 (a few samples of this study predate the infection). Cell type and time point are not known. The CDR3 nucleotides read TGCAGTGCTAGTGATCCGCGGGACAGCCAAAACAGCATTCAGTACTTC. Translation: CSASDPRDSQNSIQYF.